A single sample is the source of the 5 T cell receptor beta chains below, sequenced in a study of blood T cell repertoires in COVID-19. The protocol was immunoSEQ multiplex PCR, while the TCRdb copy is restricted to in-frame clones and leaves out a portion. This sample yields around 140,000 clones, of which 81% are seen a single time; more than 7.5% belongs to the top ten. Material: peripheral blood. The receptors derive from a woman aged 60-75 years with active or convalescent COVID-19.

CDR3 protein: CASSLVTGSTGELFF. DNA of the CDR3: TGTGCCAGCAGCTTAGTAACAGGGTCTACCGGGGAGCTGTTTTTT. The rearrangement joins TRBV7-2 to TRBJ2-2; D perhaps matches TRBD1 (6 bases). CDR3 length: 15 amino acids. V lost 1 base to trimming and J lost 5 bases, with 11 bases between them. CDR1 is SGHTA and CDR2 is FQGNSA in the germline V gene.

Here the CDR3 DNA reads TGTGCCAGTAGTATCGGCCCAGGCTCCTACAATGAGCAGTTCTTC. It translates to CASSIGPGSYNEQFF. This chain uses TRBV19 with TRBJ2-1; no firm D call. Germline V gene sequence: CDR1 LNHDA, CDR2 SQIVND (reference sequence). Trimming removed 3 bases at V and 0 bases at J, with 9 bases between. The CDR3 length is 15 residues.

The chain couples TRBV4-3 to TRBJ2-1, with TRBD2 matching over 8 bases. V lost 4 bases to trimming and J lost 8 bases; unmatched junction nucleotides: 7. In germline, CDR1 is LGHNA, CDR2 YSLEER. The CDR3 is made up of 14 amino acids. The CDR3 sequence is CASSPGTRGYEQFF. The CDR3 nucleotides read TGCGCCAGCAGCCCCGGGACTAGAGGGTATGAGCAGTTCTTC.

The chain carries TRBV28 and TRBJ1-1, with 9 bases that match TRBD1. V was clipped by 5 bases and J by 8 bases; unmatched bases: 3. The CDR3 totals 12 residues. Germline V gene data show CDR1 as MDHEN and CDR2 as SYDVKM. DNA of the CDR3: TGTGCCAGCAGTCCAGGACAGGGGGAAGCTTTCTTT. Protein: CASSPGQGEAFF.

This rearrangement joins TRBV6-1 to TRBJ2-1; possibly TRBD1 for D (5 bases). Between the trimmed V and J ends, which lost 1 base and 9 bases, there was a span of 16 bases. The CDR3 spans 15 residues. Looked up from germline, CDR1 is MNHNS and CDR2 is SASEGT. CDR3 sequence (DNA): TGTGCCAGCAGTGAAGGGGGCTTCGACCGACCTGAGCAGTTCTTC. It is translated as CASSEGGFDRPEQFF.